The clone carrying this TCR beta chain has just a few counts. The antigen remains unidentified. Peripheral blood was drawn, about 10 milliliters per donor. The CDR3 spans 15 residues. Germline CDR1 reads SGHRS; CDR2 reads YFSETQ. V shed 3 bases, J shed 8 bases, and the junction held 6 bases outside the gene matches. A second PCR, run for roughly 7 to 12 cycles, used a sample-barcoded 5' primer plus a J-beta primer mix. Each cDNA molecule was tagged by a template-switch adaptor with 12 random nucleotides. TCRdb used MiXCR to reprocess the 5' RACE reads, holding one entry per CDR3 protein. The data show about 750,000 distinct CDR3 sequences, roughly 50% seen once. This sample was taken from a study of blood T cells in healthy people across ages. Study in general: Using template switching, researchers captured about one barcoded beta molecule for each two T cells.

Study-wide findings and caveats: Age showed a roughly linear inverse relationship with TCR beta diversity per million T cells.

The source of this sequence is a man at least 80 years old in good health. J is TRBJ2-1 and V is TRBV5-1; 12 bases align to TRBD2. Source material: blood. DNA of the CDR3: TGCGCCAGCAGCTCCGGACTAGCGGGACACGATGAGCAGTTCTTC. This encodes CASSSGLAGHDEQFF.